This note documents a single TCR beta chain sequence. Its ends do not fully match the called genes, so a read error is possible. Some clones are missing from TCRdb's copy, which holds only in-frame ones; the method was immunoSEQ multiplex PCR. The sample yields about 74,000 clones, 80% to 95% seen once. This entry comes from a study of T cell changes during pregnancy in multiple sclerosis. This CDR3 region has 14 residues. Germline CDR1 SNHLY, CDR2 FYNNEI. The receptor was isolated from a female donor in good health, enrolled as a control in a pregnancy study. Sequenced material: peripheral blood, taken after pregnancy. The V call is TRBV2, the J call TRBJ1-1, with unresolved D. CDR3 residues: CASSGLAQNAEAFF. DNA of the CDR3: TGTGCCAGCAGCGGGCTAGCCCAGAACGCTGAAGCTTTCTTT.